This T cell receptor (beta chain) was profiled in a study of T-cell reconstitution after alpha-beta-depleted transplantation in children. In this sample, this clonotype turned up many times. The antigen is unknown. Study-wide results and caveats: High day-60 TCRbeta diversity in some patients came from surviving recipient T cells and thymic progenitors. From newly produced T cells came most of the T-cell counts and diversity one year after transplant. Two months or so post-transplant, alpha-beta T cells reportedly derived from several hundred expanded graft clones.

Using unique molecular identifiers, the investigators prepared the TCRbeta library. TCRdb analysed the PCR reads with MiXCR anew, one entry per CDR3 protein. In the table there are 250,000 to 300,000 distinct CDR3 sequences, over 9.5% of which are singletons. Germline values: CDR1 DFQATT, CDR2 SNEGSKA (reference sequence). This CDR3 contains 15 residues. The germline V and J ends were trimmed by 0 bases and 3 bases, with 12 bases remaining between them. The source material was PBMCs, sampled before TCRalphabeta/CD19-depleted stem cell transplant. This chain uses TRBV20-1 with TRBJ2-1; maybe TRBD1 (7 bases). This TCR derives from a boy younger than two with acute myeloid leukemia, due to receive a stem cell transplant. CDR3 region: CSARDRQGGYNEQFF. The CDR3 bases are TGCAGTGCTAGAGATAGACAGGGAGGCTACAATGAGCAGTTCTTC.